The TCR beta chain described here comes from a study of T-cell reconstitution after alpha-beta-depleted transplantation in children. Construction of the TCRbeta library involved unique molecular identifiers. One entry per CDR3 protein results from TCRdb running MiXCR on the PCR reads. The sample has 450,000 to 600,000 distinct CDR3 sequences; 10% to 15% are singletons. The material was PBMCs, mostly from graft donor cells, obtained 360 days after TCRalphabeta/CD19-depleted stem cell transplant. The receptor was isolated from a male patient between 10 and 17 years old who had a stem cell transplant for acute myeloid leukemia, so the T cells may come from the graft donor.

Here the CDR3 reads CASSLARVTEAFF. The CDR3 nucleotides are TGTGCCAGCAGTTTAGCCAGGGTGACTGAAGCTTTCTTT. The gene calls are TRBV12-3 or TRBV12-4 and TRBJ1-1, with a tentative D call TRBD1 (5 bases). This CDR3 is built from 13 residues. V was trimmed by 0 bases and J by 5 bases, leaving 7 bases between them.